Presented here are 21 T cell receptor beta chains from one specimen sequenced in a study of human T cells and chemical hapten exposure (TCRdb year 2021). Libraries were built with RACE. Instrument on record: NextSeq 500. Starting from the raw public reads, TCRdb applied fastp trimming at Q25, assembled clones with MiXCR and retained in-frame beta chains. Entries that share a CDR3 protein sequence are merged under the most common genes and DNA. This sample gives 300,000 to 400,000 distinct CDR3 sequences in total; around 6.9% of them show up just once. Together, the top ten hold 8.4% of the sample. The time point label for this specimen denotes: patch test 1, 2 weeks after DPC sensitization. Per the publication, the treatment or condition label means: therapeutic diphenylcyclopropenone sensitization with weekly scalp DPC. Sequences were derived from whole blood, sampled in connection with sensitization to the hapten diphenylcyclopropenone (DPC). The receptors here all came from a woman aged 18-30 years with alopecia areata. Some clones in this sample may be carry-over from other donors' samples.

This CDR3 reads CASSPGGGGKREAFF. The CDR3 DNA sequence: TGTGCCAGCAGTCCAGGGGGCGGGGGAAAAAGAGAAGCTTTCTTT. This chain links TRBV12-3 or TRBV12-4 with TRBJ1-1, with 8 bases identical to TRBD1. The CDR3 length is 15 residues. The V gene end was trimmed by 5 bases and the J gene end by 8 bases; junction bases not matched to a gene: 13.

This clonotype was seen at least ten times. This chain links TRBV28 with TRBJ2-2; D remains unclear. Trimming pared 6 bases from V and 0 bases from J, leaving 8 bases between. The germline V gene encodes CDR1 MDHEN and CDR2 SYDVKM. CDR3 length equals 14 residues. CDR3 in DNA: TGTGCCAGCAGCTTAGTAGCGAACACCGGGGAGCTGTTTTTT. Its protein product is CASSLVANTGELFF.

The J gene is TRBJ1-1, the V gene TRBV6-5; 7 bases are a match to TRBD1. This CDR3 contains 18 residues. The trim removed 2 bases at V and 11 bases at J, leaving 23 bases unmatched. Germline V gene sequence: CDR1 MNHEY, CDR2 SVGAGI. The CDR3 DNA reads as TGTGCCAGCAGTTACCTGAGTTTATGGGTGCCGGGACAGAAAGCTGCTTTCTTT. It specifies CASSYLSLWVPGQKAAFF.

This clonotype occurred many times. The chain employs TRBV4-1 and TRBJ2-7; the D gene could be TRBD1 or TRBD2 (5 bases each). Trimming removed 0 bases from V and 2 bases from J, with 20 bases in between. The CDR3 length is 18 residues. The V gene's germline CDR1 is MGHRA and CDR2 YSYEKL. CDR3 in amino acids: CASSQEVRVRDGTYEQYF. The CDR3 region has the DNA TGCGCCAGCAGCCAAGAGGTGCGAGTAAGGGACGGAACCTACGAGCAGTACTTC.

This clonotype has ten or more counts. The chain recombines TRBV5-1 with TRBJ2-5, with D perhaps TRBD1 (6 bases). Trimming left V 0 bases short and J 2 bases short, with 11 bases between. CDR1 is SGHRS, CDR2 YFSETQ, per germline. The CDR3 contains 15 residues. Here the CDR3 reads CASSLGVGQQETQYF. The CDR3 DNA reads as TGCGCCAGCAGCTTGGGAGTCGGACAGCAAGAGACCCAGTACTTC.

This clonotype was seen at least ten times. The chain is built from TRBV27 and TRBJ2-7; no clear D. Germline V gives CDR1 MNHEY, CDR2 SMNVEV (reference sequence). The V end was cut by 5 bases, the J end by 2 bases, with 13 bases between. This CDR3 is built from 14 residues. Written as DNA, the CDR3 is TGTGCCAGCAGTGACCGCATGCCCCCCTACGAGCAGTACTTC. Protein product: CASSDRMPPYEQYF.

This clonotype was picked up a small number of times. V gene TRBV3-1 combines with J gene TRBJ2-7; 10 bases line up with TRBD1. The CDR3 runs to 16 residues. From germline, CDR1 is LGHDT and CDR2 YNNKEL (reference sequence). With V trimmed by 4 bases and J by 2 bases, 8 bases remained unmatched. As DNA, the CDR3 is TGTGCCAGCAGCCCCTCCTTAGGACAGGGGGCCTACGAGCAGTACTTC. Its protein product is CASSPSLGQGAYEQYF.

The genes are TRBV19 and TRBJ2-3; D remains ambiguous. Germline V lookup: CDR1 LNHDA, CDR2 SQIVND (reference sequence). The CDR3 is made up of 15 amino acids. V was trimmed by 1 base and J by 4 bases, leaving 12 bases between them. CDR3 coding DNA: TGTGCCAGTAGTATAGGATCCCTTCATGCAGATACGCAGTATTTT. It is translated as CASSIGSLHADTQYF. Using reference TRBV19 and TRBJ2-3 for the parts outside the CDR3, the full variable domain is DGGITQSPKYLFRKEGQNVTLSCEQNLNHDAMYWYRQDPGQGLRLIYYSQIVNDFQKGDIAEGYSVSREKKESFPLTVTSAQKNPTAFYLCASSIGSLHADTQYFGPGTRLTVL.

This clonotype was counted many times. The rearrangement links TRBV2 to TRBJ1-5; D uncertain. The CDR3 loop spans 14 amino acids. Germline V CDR1 and CDR2: SNHLY, FYNNEI. Trimming stripped 6 bases from V and 4 bases from J, with 13 bases between. CDR3 sequence reads: CASRGSDGNQPQHF. The CDR3 nucleotides are TGTGCCAGCAGGGGGTCGGACGGGAATCAGCCCCAGCATTTT. The complete variable domain, with remaining parts taken from reference TRBV2 and TRBJ1-5, reads EPEVTQTPSHQVTQMGQEVILRCVPISNHLYFYWYRQILGQKVEFLVSFYNNEISEKSEIFDDQFSVERPDGSNFTLKIRSTKLEDSAMYFCASRGSDGNQPQHFGDGTRLSIL.

In its sample, this clonotype was seen a few times. The chain links TRBV27 to TRBJ1-1; TRBD1 agrees at 8 bases. V shed 5 bases, J shed 6 bases, and the junction held 14 bases outside the gene matches. Germline values: CDR1 MNHEY, CDR2 SMNVEV (reference sequence). The CDR3 sequence is 16 residues long. The DNA of the CDR3 is TGTGCCAGCAGTGCAGGGGGCGATTTGGGGGCCCCTGAAGCTTTCTTT. This sequence encodes CASSAGGDLGAPEAFF.

This sequence joins TRBV28 and TRBJ2-7; D uncertain. Germline CDR1 and CDR2: MDHEN and SYDVKM. V was pared by 6 bases and J by 7 bases, with 10 bases between. CDR3 size: 11 residues. CDR3 nucleotide sequence: TGTGCCAGCAGCCCGTTTAGGGAGCAGTACTTC. Its protein product is CASSPFREQYF.

This clonotype was counted a few times. The chain combines TRBV28 with TRBJ1-1; the match to TRBD1 covers 9 bases. The CDR3 has 14 amino acids. CDR1 is MDHEN, CDR2 SYDVKM, per germline. The J segment lost 5 bases and the V segment lost 5 bases, leaving 6 bases of the junction unmatched. The CDR3 loop reads CASSGTGRSTEAFF. The CDR3 DNA reads TGTGCCAGCAGTGGGACAGGGAGGTCGACTGAAGCTTTCTTT. Looking up the rest from reference TRBV28 and TRBJ1-1 gives the full variable domain: DVKVTQSSRYLVKRTGEKVFLECVQDMDHENMFWYRQDPGLGLRLIYFSYDVKMKEKGDIPEGYSVSREKKERFSLILESASTNQTSMYLCASSGTGRSTEAFFGQGTRLTVV.

This clonotype was seen a handful of times. V is TRBV11-2 and J is TRBJ2-7, with D uncertain. This CDR3 has 14 amino acids. V gave up 3 bases and J gave up 6 bases, with 15 bases separating them. The germline CDR1 and CDR2 sequences are SGHAT and FQNNGV. DNA for the CDR3: TGTGCCAGCAGCTTTACGCGCGATGCCGGCGAGCAGTACTTC. Its protein is CASSFTRDAGEQYF.

The gene calls are TRBV5-1 and TRBJ2-5, with a weak D call TRBD1 (6 bases). The CDR3 runs to 14 residues. Trimming removed 2 bases at V and 3 bases at J, with 11 bases between. Germline V gene lookup returns CDR1 SGHRS and CDR2 YFSETQ. CDR3 sequence reads: CASSFSPGEETQYF. The CDR3 bases are TGCGCCAGCAGCTTCTCCCCAGGGGAAGAGACCCAGTACTTC.

This clonotype was detected many times. The chain uses TRBV24-1 and TRBJ2-3, with D tentatively TRBD2 (5 bases). CDR3 size: 16 residues. CDR1 is KGHDR, CDR2 SFDVKD, per germline. V lost 5 bases and J 2 bases, leaving 16 bases between the germline ends. The CDR3 reads CATSGSSSGITDTQYF. CDR3 DNA: TGTGCCACCAGTGGGTCATCGAGCGGCATCACAGATACGCAGTATTTT.

This clonotype was picked up many times. The chain joins TRBV6-2 or TRBV6-3 to TRBJ1-1; D uncertain. Trimming pared 2 bases from V and 7 bases from J, leaving 8 bases between. This CDR3 comprises 12 residues. Per the germline V gene, CDR1 is MNHEY and CDR2 is SVGEGT. The CDR3 region is CASSYGGYEAFF. The CDR3 DNA reads TGTGCCAGCAGTTACGGTGGTTATGAAGCTTTCTTT.

In this sample, this clonotype turned up many times. V is TRBV4-2 and J is TRBJ2-1, with D possibly being TRBD2 (6 bases). The CDR3 spans 14 residues. V was shortened by 1 base and J by 10 bases, with 14 bases between the two germline ends. Germline CDR1 and CDR2: LGHNA and YNFKEQ. CDR3 sequence: CASSQGENRGEQFF. For the CDR3, the DNA is TGTGCCAGCAGCCAAGGGGAGAACCGGGGGGAGCAGTTCTTC.

The chain combines TRBV6-2 or TRBV6-3 with TRBJ1-5; the D gene is possibly TRBD1 (5 bases). The V and J ends lost 7 bases and 4 bases respectively, with 11 bases between them. This CDR3 has 13 amino acids. Germline values: CDR1 MNHEY, CDR2 SVGEGT. Written as DNA, the CDR3 is TGTGCCAGCACCCGGCAGGGAAATCAGCCCCAGCATTTT. This translates into CASTRQGNQPQHF.

There are a few counts of this clonotype. The J gene is TRBJ2-5, the V gene TRBV29-1, with D hard to call. The CDR3 loop spans 11 amino acids. The germline V gene has CDR1 SQVTM and CDR2 ANQGSEA. With 1 base removed from V and 9 bases from J, the gap between germline ends came to 9 bases. The CDR3 reads CSVEVVRAQYF. The CDR3 bases are TGCAGCGTTGAAGTTGTCCGTGCCCAGTACTTC.

This clonotype was counted many times. Here the CDR3 reads CSARDQPNSPLHF. The CDR3 bases are TGCAGTGCTAGAGATCAACCGAATTCACCCCTCCACTTT. This chain links TRBV20-1 with TRBJ1-6, with no clear D. The V end was cut by 0 bases, the J end by 7 bases, with 7 bases between. CDR3 length: 13 amino acids. Per the germline V gene, CDR1 is DFQATT and CDR2 is SNEGSKA (reference sequence).

The chain couples TRBV3-1 to TRBJ2-3; unclear D gene. Germline CDR1 reads LGHDT; CDR2 reads YNNKEL (reference sequence). The V end lost 3 bases, the J end lost 1 base, and 17 bases lay between the germline ends. This CDR3 spans 17 amino acids. The CDR3 DNA reads as TGTGCCAGCAGCCACCCTTCAGGCAGCGTCGGCACAGATACGCAGTATTTT. This translates into CASSHPSGSVGTDTQYF.